Listed here are 24 T cell receptor beta chains from one sample, sequenced in a study of technical replicates of blood from a few donors. Libraries were prepared by immunoSEQ multiplex PCR; TCRdb keeps only in-frame clonotypes and omits some of them. Of roughly 93,000 clones in the sample, roughly 95% are singletons; the top ten hold about 0.23%. Sequencing input: T cells isolated from PBMCs. Receptors were obtained from a human donor in good health.

This clone was seen only once. The chain uses TRBV29-1 and TRBJ1-2, with TRBD1 matching over 7 bases. The ends lost 7 bases at V and 8 bases at J; junction bases unmatched: 7. Germline V lookup: CDR1 SQVTM, CDR2 ANQGSEA. The length of the CDR3 is 11 residues. The CDR3 DNA reads TGCAGCGCACAAGGGGGCCAAGGCTACACCTTC. This codes for CSAQGGQGYTF.

The chain is built from TRBV6-5 and TRBJ2-5; possibly TRBD2 for D (7 bases). The CDR3 length is 15 residues. With 0 bases removed from V and 4 bases from J, the gap between germline ends came to 12 bases. CDR1 is MNHEY, CDR2 SVGAGI, per germline. The CDR3 protein is CASSYSVGGRETQYF. CDR3 DNA: TGTGCCAGCAGTTACTCCGTGGGGGGGCGAGAGACCCAGTACTTC.

Of note for this clone: A junction boundary mismatches the germline segment, possibly from a read error. The CDR3, as DNA: TGTGCCAGCAGTGGACTGGGGCAGCGGGAGCCCGACTTC. Translated: CASSGLGQREPDF. J is TRBJ2-5 and V is TRBV2; 8 bases map to TRBD2. The CDR3 is 13 amino acids. Looked up from germline, CDR1 is SNHLY and CDR2 is FYNNEI.

The rearrangement joins TRBV10-3 to TRBJ2-7, with no clear D. V shed 4 bases and J shed 2 bases, with 15 bases lying between them. This CDR3 contains 15 residues. From germline, CDR1 is ENHRY and CDR2 SYGVKD. CDR3 DNA sequence: TGTGCCATCAGTGGTGGGCTCGTGTCCCCCTACGAGCAGTACTTC. It translates to CAISGGLVSPYEQYF.

The V call is TRBV14, the J call TRBJ2-7; D gene unclear. The CDR3 length is 12 residues. The germline CDR1 and CDR2 sequences are SGHDN and FVKESK. V dropped 0 bases and J dropped 3 bases, with 3 bases sitting between them. The CDR3 reads CASSQESYEQYF. In DNA, the CDR3 is TGTGCCAGCAGCCAAGAGAGCTACGAGCAGTACTTC. Drawing the rest from reference TRBV14 and TRBJ2-7, the complete variable domain is EAGVTQFPSHSVIEKGQTVTLRCDPISGHDNLYWYRRVMGKEIKFLLHFVKESKQDESGMPNNRFLAERTGGTYSTLKVQPAELEDSGVYFCASSQESYEQYFGPGTRLTVT.

The V and J genes are TRBV5-1 and TRBJ2-3; D is possibly TRBD1 (6 bases). This CDR3 is built from 14 residues. The V end lost 5 bases, the J end lost 11 bases, and 21 bases lay between the germline ends. Germline V lookup: CDR1 SGHRS, CDR2 YFSETQ. The CDR3 DNA follows: TGCGCCAGCAGTATACAGGGCCCGGAGAGGATGCAGTATTTT. Residues: CASSIQGPERMQYF.

V is TRBV5-1 and J is TRBJ2-1; TRBD1 matches 8 bases. The junction had 2 bases not matched to a gene; V was cut back by 2 bases and J by 4 bases. This CDR3 contains 14 residues. CDR1 SGHRS and CDR2 YFSETQ come from the germline V gene. The CDR3 nucleotides are TGCGCCAGCAGCTTTCAGGGGGCTTACAATGAGCAGTTCTTC. Its translation: CASSFQGAYNEQFF.

The CDR3: CASSPGQGPSNEQFF. In DNA, the CDR3 is TGTGCCAGCAGCCCGGGACAGGGACCTTCCAATGAGCAGTTCTTC. The chain uses TRBV7-9 and TRBJ2-1; 9 bases are a match to TRBD1. Germline CDR1 and CDR2: SEHNR and FQNEAQ (reference sequence). The length of the CDR3 is 15 residues. V lost 5 bases to trimming and J lost 6 bases; unmatched junction nucleotides: 8.

The chain uses TRBV6-5 and TRBJ1-2, with D possibly being TRBD1 (5 bases). This CDR3 has 15 amino acids. From germline, CDR1 is MNHEY and CDR2 SVGAGI. V was clipped by 2 bases and J by 8 bases, with 18 bases between them. CDR3 sequence (DNA): TGTGCCAGCAGTTACACCCGGCGGGGAGGGGACGGCTACACCTTC. It encodes CASSYTRRGGDGYTF.

The chain employs TRBV10-3 and TRBJ2-1; maybe TRBD1 (5 bases). This CDR3 has 18 residues. CDR1 and CDR2 (germline): ENHRY, SYGVKD. V dropped 2 bases and J dropped 0 bases, with 17 bases sitting between them. CDR3 sequence (DNA): TGTGCCATCAGTGAGCAACTCGGACATTTGAGCTCCTACAATGAGCAGTTCTTC. This codes for CAISEQLGHLSSYNEQFF.

The chain recombines TRBV5-6 with TRBJ2-1, with 10 positions matching TRBD1. Germline-derived CDR1 and CDR2 are SGHDT and YYEEEE. The CDR3 is made up of 15 amino acids. The ends lost 2 bases at V and 4 bases at J; junction bases unmatched: 3. The CDR3 region is CASSFRQGAYNEQFF. CDR3 nucleotides: TGTGCCAGCAGCTTTCGACAGGGGGCTTACAATGAGCAGTTCTTC.

The genes are TRBV19 and TRBJ1-1; 7 positions match TRBD1. The CDR3 length is 14 residues. Germline trimming cut 8 bases from V and 6 bases from J; bases unmatched to any gene: 12. In germline, CDR1 is LNHDA, CDR2 SQIVND (reference sequence). DNA of the CDR3: TGTGCCAGTCTCGGTCTCGACAGGGATCCTGAAGCTTTCTTT. The encoded protein is CASLGLDRDPEAFF.

The chain joins TRBV28 to TRBJ2-3, with 9 bases that match TRBD1. The germline CDR1 and CDR2 sequences are MDHEN and SYDVKM. V gave up 1 base and J gave up 6 bases; unmatched junction bases: 8. The CDR3 is made up of 16 amino acids. CDR3 sequence (DNA): TGTGCCAGCAGTTTATCTACAGGGGGCGTATGGGATACGCAGTATTTT. This sequence encodes CASSLSTGGVWDTQYF.

The rearrangement joins TRBV2 to TRBJ2-7; D remains ambiguous. The CDR3 loop spans 14 amino acids. Germline V gene sequence: CDR1 SNHLY, CDR2 FYNNEI. Deletions cut 1 base from V and 3 bases from J, with 10 bases between. Here the CDR3 DNA reads TGTGCCAGCAGTGAAGGGGCCAGATACTACGAGCAGTACTTC. Its protein product is CASSEGARYYEQYF.

V gene TRBV7-9 combines with J gene TRBJ1-3; D remains unclear. Trimming took off 6 bases at V and 0 bases at J, with 15 bases between the two ends. Germline V gives CDR1 SEHNR, CDR2 FQNEAQ (reference sequence). This CDR3 contains 16 residues. The CDR3 coding sequence is TGTGCCAGCAGTTCGACGATTGCGGTCTCTGGAAACACCATATATTTT. It specifies CASSSTIAVSGNTIYF.

V and J are TRBV4-1 and TRBJ1-6; TRBD1 is a possible D gene (5 bases). This CDR3 contains 17 residues. Trimming took 1 base from V and 0 from J, leaving 10 bases between them. Germline assignment: CDR1 MGHRA and CDR2 YSYEKL. The CDR3 coding sequence is TGCGCCAGCAGCCAAGGAACAGGCTACTCCTATAATTCACCCCTCCACTTT. It specifies CASSQGTGYSYNSPLHF.

The rearrangement links TRBV19 to TRBJ2-3; no definite D call. Germline V gene sequence: CDR1 LNHDA, CDR2 SQIVND (reference sequence). The CDR3 runs 13 residues. Trimming shortened V by 7 bases and J by 1 base, and 9 bases separated the two germline ends. Here the CDR3 DNA reads TGTGCCAGTATAGCCCTCGGCACAGATACGCAGTATTTT. Amino acids: CASIALGTDTQYF.

V is TRBV14 and J is TRBJ2-7; 10 nucleotides line up with TRBD1. The CDR3 covers 17 residues. The germline CDR1 and CDR2 sequences are SGHDN and FVKESK. With V trimmed by 4 bases and J by 2 bases, 11 bases remained unmatched. Written as DNA, the CDR3 is TGTGCCAGCAGCCCTCGCATTAGGGACAGGGGAACCTACGAGCAGTACTTC. It translates to CASSPRIRDRGTYEQYF.

The chain uses TRBV28 and TRBJ2-3, with TRBD1 identical over 10 bases. V shed 5 bases, J shed 6 bases, and the junction held 5 bases outside the gene matches. The CDR3 contains 14 residues. Looked up from germline, CDR1 is MDHEN and CDR2 is SYDVKM. DNA for the CDR3: TGTGCCAGCAGTGCCGGGACAGGGGTTGATACGCAGTATTTT. It translates to CASSAGTGVDTQYF.

In its sample, this clone was seen once. The chain uses TRBV30 and TRBJ2-2; unclear D gene. V was clipped by 4 bases and J by 6 bases, with 15 bases between them. The germline V gene has CDR1 GTSNPN and CDR2 SVGIG (reference sequence). The CDR3 has 14 residues. CDR3 sequence: CAWIQVSGAGELFF. The CDR3 bases are TGTGCCTGGATTCAGGTTTCTGGCGCCGGGGAGCTGTTTTTT.

The DNA of the CDR3 is TGCGCCAGCAGCCAAGAAGTCCCGACTTACGAGCAGTACTTC. It encodes CASSQEVPTYEQYF. The chain combines TRBV4-1 with TRBJ2-7; no firm D call. The V gene's germline CDR1 is MGHRA and CDR2 YSYEKL. V dropped 0 bases and J dropped 4 bases, with 10 bases sitting between them. CDR3 length: 14 residues.

The chain has TRBV19 and TRBJ2-5; the D gene is possibly TRBD2 (7 bases). The CDR3 contains 15 residues. CDR1 LNHDA and CDR2 SQIVND come from the germline V gene (reference sequence). The V gene lost 1 base and the J gene lost 6 bases, with 15 bases spanning the gap. The CDR3, as DNA: TGTGCCAGTAGTATAGGAGGGGGGGCAGCGAAGACCCAGTACTTC. Translating gives CASSIGGGAAKTQYF.

V and J are TRBV5-1 and TRBJ2-5, with 8 positions matching TRBD2. With 5 bases clipped from V and 4 bases from J, the junction kept 10 bases outside the gene matches. CDR1 SGHRS and CDR2 YFSETQ come from the germline V gene. This CDR3 comprises 15 residues. The CDR3 region has the DNA TGCGCCAGCAGTGCTCGAGCGGGAGTTAGAGAGACCCAGTACTTC. Its translation is CASSARAGVRETQYF. Full variable domain (remainder filled in from reference TRBV5-1 and TRBJ2-5): KAGVTQTPRYLIKTRGQQVTLSCSPISGHRSVSWYQQTPGQGLQFLFEYFSETQRNKGNFPGRFSGRQFSNSRSEMNVSTLELGDSALYLCASSARAGVRETQYFGPGTRLLVL.

CDR3 DNA: TGTGCCAGCAGTTATAGCGGGGAATTAGATACGCAGTATTTT. Its translation is CASSYSGELDTQYF. V and J are TRBV11-3 and TRBJ2-3; 8 nucleotides line up with TRBD2. V shed 6 bases, J shed 5 bases, and the junction held 7 bases outside the gene matches. Per the germline V gene, CDR1 is SGHNT and CDR2 is YENEEA. The CDR3 contains 14 residues.